The rows below give T cell receptor beta chains drawn from one sample of a study of T cells in Graves' hyperthyroidism and ophthalmopathy. TCRdb re-derived calls from the multiplex PCR reads in MiXCR, one entry per CDR3 protein. The sample consists of 700,000 to 950,000 distinct CDR3 sequences, approximately 36% of them appearing once. The sample consisted of blood. The receptors derive from a woman aged 40 to 50 with Graves' hyperthyroidism. CDR3s include the opening cysteine and the closing phenylalanine or tryptophan. A D gene is named only where the DNA matches it firmly. Expanded clones are given a class, and other clones once, few, many or no size at all.

TRBJ2-1,13,.,TRBV19,.,TGTGCCAGTAGTAGCGGGTCGGGCAATGAGCAGTTCTTC,CASSSGSGNEQFF
TRBJ2-5,13,.,TRBV7-8,.,TGTGCCAGCAGCATCTGGACATTAGAGACCCAGTACTTC,CASSIWTLETQYF
TRBJ1-2,14,many,TRBV6-5,.,TGTGCCAGCAGTAATGAAGGGTGGAACTATGGCTACACCTTC,CASSNEGWNYGYTF
TRBJ1-1,12,many,TRBV24-1,.,TGTGCCACCAGTGAAGCCGACACTGAAGCTTTCTTT,CATSEADTEAFF
TRBJ1-4,16,many,TRBV24-1,TRBD1,TGTGCCACCAGTGATGGGACAGGGTCGACTAATGAAAAACTGTTTTTT,CATSDGTGSTNEKLFF
TRBJ1-1,13,many,TRBV29-1,.,TGCAGCGTATACGGAGGGGGGAACACTGAAGCTTTCTTT,CSVYGGGNTEAFF
TRBJ1-4,13,many,TRBV13,.,TGTGCCAGCAGCCACGCAACTAATGAAAAACTGTTTTTT,CASSHATNEKLFF
TRBJ2-7,15,few,TRBV7-2,TRBD2,TGTGCCAGCAGCGACAGACTAGCGGGAGTCTACGAGCAGTACTTC,CASSDRLAGVYEQYF
TRBJ2-3,15,.,TRBV29-1,TRBD2,TGCAGCGTAAGGGATAGCGGGGGGATCACAGATACGCAGTATTTT,CSVRDSGGITDTQYF
TRBJ2-7,14,.,TRBV12-3/TRBV12-4,.,TGTGCCAGCAGTGATTCTAGCGCTCTCTACGAGCAGTACTTC,CASSDSSALYEQYF
TRBJ2-7,14,.,TRBV12-3/TRBV12-4,TRBD2,TGTGCCAGCAGGGGGAGGGGGACTAGCGGCGATCAGTACTTC,CASRGRGTSGDQYF
TRBJ1-1,15,.,TRBV7-3,.,TGTGCCAGCAGCTTAACTTCTGGAGGGGCCACTGAAGCTTTCTTT,CASSLTSGGATEAFF
TRBJ1-3,16,many,TRBV7-9,.,TGTGCCAGCAGCGCTAACAGGGTAGCCTCTGGAAACACCATATATTTT,CASSANRVASGNTIYF